The 30 T cell receptor beta chains reported below all come from one sample, sequenced in a study of cytomegalovirus exposure and HLA in healthy donors. PCR involved 60 Vbeta and 13 Jbeta primers. Repertoires were generated with immunoSEQ multiplex PCR, while TCRdb's copy carries only in-frame clones and drops some. The data show fewer than 60,000 clones, around 67% seen once. Sequenced: PBMCs. These receptors were collected from a woman in her forties or fifties in good health and CMV-seropositive.

The J gene is TRBJ1-5, the V gene TRBV2; weak D call: TRBD1 (5 bases). Per germline, CDR1 SNHLY and CDR2 FYNNEI. The CDR3 is 15 residues long. Trimming pared 5 bases from V and 5 bases from J, leaving 16 bases between. The DNA of the CDR3 is TGTGCCAGCAGTTCGAATCACAGGTTCCATCAGCCCCAGCATTTT. Residues: CASSSNHRFHQPQHF. Based on the CDR3 plus reference TRBV2 and TRBJ1-5, the full variable domain is EPEVTQTPSHQVTQMGQEVILRCVPISNHLYFYWYRQILGQKVEFLVSFYNNEISEKSEIFDDQFSVERPDGSNFTLKIRSTKLEDSAMYFCASSSNHRFHQPQHFGDGTRLSIL.

V usage is TRBV10-1 and J usage is TRBJ2-7, with 10 bases lining up with TRBD1. CDR1 and CDR2 from the germline V gene are WNHNN and SYGVQD (reference sequence). The ends lost 3 bases at V and 4 bases at J; junction bases unmatched: 6. The CDR3 runs 15 residues. The CDR3 spells CASSEGTGVKYEQYF. For the CDR3, the DNA is TGCGCCAGCAGTGAAGGGACAGGGGTAAAGTACGAGCAGTACTTC.

Details on this clone: The same CDR3 can be traced to other DNA sequences in this sample. The chain employs TRBV5-4 and TRBJ1-2; D unresolved. CDR1 and CDR2 (germline): SGHNT, YYREEE (reference sequence). The length of the CDR3 is 13 residues. Trimming pared 1 base from V and 3 bases from J, leaving 7 bases between. DNA for the CDR3: TGTGCCAGCAGCTTGCCAGGTGACTATGGCTACACCTTC. It is translated as CASSLPGDYGYTF.

As to this clone: Other DNA sequences within the sample encode an identical CDR3. The CDR3 nucleotides read TGTGCCAGCAGCGTAGAAGGGGGGGCATCACCCCTCCACTTT. Amino acid sequence: CASSVEGGASPLHF. V and J are TRBV9 and TRBJ1-6; the D gene is possibly TRBD1 (6 bases). The CDR3 loop spans 14 amino acids. CDR1 is SGDLS and CDR2 is YYNGEE in the germline V gene. V dropped 0 bases and J dropped 10 bases, with 11 bases sitting between them.

This sequence joins TRBV14 and TRBJ2-1, with 7 bases lining up with TRBD2. V shed 0 bases, J shed 5 bases, and the junction held 7 bases outside the gene matches. The CDR3 is 16 amino acids. Germline-derived CDR1 and CDR2 are SGHDN and FVKESK. CDR3 nucleotides: TGTGCCAGCAGCCAAGATAGGAGGGAGGGACACAATGAGCAGTTCTTC. Its protein product is CASSQDRREGHNEQFF.

The chain employs TRBV19 and TRBJ2-3; a weak D match, TRBD1 (5 bases). The V gene lost 4 bases and the J gene lost 6 bases, with 14 bases spanning the gap. Looked up from germline, CDR1 is LNHDA and CDR2 is SQIVND (reference sequence). This CDR3 comprises 14 residues. The CDR3 bases are TGTGCCAGTAGTACCCGACAGCCCAAGGATACGCAGTATTTT. It encodes CASSTRQPKDTQYF. Based on the CDR3 plus reference TRBV19 and TRBJ2-3, the full variable domain is DGGITQSPKYLFRKEGQNVTLSCEQNLNHDAMYWYRQDPGQGLRLIYYSQIVNDFQKGDIAEGYSVSREKKESFPLTVTSAQKNPTAFYLCASSTRQPKDTQYFGPGTRLTVL.

The chain employs TRBV6-1 and TRBJ2-1; 10 bases are a match to TRBD2. CDR3 length equals 17 residues. CDR1 MNHNS and CDR2 SASEGT come from the germline V gene. Trimming took 3 bases from V and 4 from J; bases not matched to a gene: 9. CDR3 sequence reads: CASSEVAGGPIYNEQFF. The CDR3, as DNA: TGTGCCAGCAGTGAGGTAGCGGGGGGTCCCATTTACAATGAGCAGTTCTTC.

This chain joins TRBV5-1 and TRBJ1-2; D is perhaps TRBD1 (6 bases). This CDR3 has 16 amino acids. Trimming cost V 3 bases and J 0 bases, with 15 bases left between them. Germline V gives CDR1 SGHRS, CDR2 YFSETQ. CDR3 sequence (DNA): TGCGCCAGCAGCTCGGGAAACAGGGCCTCTAACTATGGCTACACCTTC. It encodes CASSSGNRASNYGYTF. Full variable domain (missing parts from reference TRBV5-1 and TRBJ1-2): KAGVTQTPRYLIKTRGQQVTLSCSPISGHRSVSWYQQTPGQGLQFLFEYFSETQRNKGNFPGRFSGRQFSNSRSEMNVSTLELGDSALYLCASSSGNRASNYGYTFGSGTRLTVV.

The chain is built from TRBV7-9 and TRBJ1-4; 7 bases fit TRBD1. The CDR3 is 16 residues long. Trimming cost V 5 bases and J 3 bases; bases outside gene matches: 9. Per germline, CDR1 SEHNR and CDR2 FQNEAQ (reference sequence). CDR3 sequence: CASSRPPGQPNEKLFF. Written as DNA, the CDR3 is TGTGCCAGCAGCCGACCTCCGGGACAGCCTAATGAAAAACTGTTTTTT.

This rearrangement joins TRBV7-2 to TRBJ2-1, with TRBD2 as a possible D gene (5 bases). The CDR3 sequence is 12 residues long. V was trimmed by 5 bases and J by 8 bases, leaving 10 bases between them. CDR1 is SGHTA, CDR2 FQGNSA, per germline. DNA of the CDR3: TGTGCCAGCAGCACGGAGGTCTATGAGCAGTTCTTC. This sequence encodes CASSTEVYEQFF.

CDR3 coding DNA: TGCAGCGTTGAAGCAACGGGAGATTTTATATCGGATACGCAGTATTTT. Protein sequence: CSVEATGDFISDTQYF. The J gene is TRBJ2-3, the V gene TRBV29-1; the D gene is possibly TRBD2 (6 bases). Trimming stripped 1 base from V and 6 bases from J, with 20 bases between. The CDR3 is made up of 16 amino acids. Looked up from germline, CDR1 is SQVTM and CDR2 is ANQGSEA.

The chain has TRBV27 and TRBJ1-2, with D unclear. Germline V gives CDR1 MNHEY, CDR2 SMNVEV (reference sequence). V gave up 8 bases and J gave up 5 bases, with 12 bases separating them. There are 12 residues in the CDR3. CDR3: CASGSRWYGYTF. CDR3 in DNA: TGTGCCAGCGGGAGTCGGTGGTATGGCTACACCTTC.

This chain joins TRBV28 and TRBJ2-3; TRBD1 aligns across 9 bases. The CDR3 loop spans 16 amino acids. CDR1 MDHEN and CDR2 SYDVKM come from the germline V gene. Unmatched junction bases numbered 14, after V lost 8 bases and J lost 5 bases. CDR3 coding DNA: TGTGCCAGCGGTCGGGGGACAGGGAATGTAGAAGATACGCAGTATTTT. As protein: CASGRGTGNVEDTQYF.

This clone was observed a single time. The chain has TRBV4-2 and TRBJ2-3, with 8 bases fitting TRBD2. The CDR3 runs 18 residues. In germline, CDR1 is LGHNA, CDR2 YNFKEQ. Trimming at V came to 0 bases and at J to 2 bases, leaving 10 bases not matched to a gene. The CDR3, as DNA: TGTGCCAGCAGCCAAGATCCCCAGGCGGGAGGTCCCACAGATACGCAGTATTTT. This encodes CASSQDPQAGGPTDTQYF.

The gene calls are TRBV15 and TRBJ1-1; D remains unclear. The V end lost 5 bases, the J end lost 1 base, and 11 bases lay between the germline ends. This CDR3 comprises 14 residues. Germline CDR1 LNHNV, CDR2 YYDKDF (reference sequence). CDR3 loop: CATSPQTQNTEAFF. The CDR3 DNA sequence: TGTGCCACCAGCCCCCAGACACAGAACACTGAAGCTTTCTTT.

V usage is TRBV9 and J usage is TRBJ2-7, with D perhaps TRBD2 (6 bases). The CDR3 spans 13 residues. With 1 base removed from V and 6 bases from J, the gap between germline ends came to 11 bases. Germline CDR1 and CDR2: SGDLS and YYNGEE. CDR3 DNA: TGTGCCAGCAGCGTAAGTGTGGGGGGCGAGCAGTACTTC. Translated: CASSVSVGGEQYF. The variable domain in full, with the rest retrieved from reference TRBV9 and TRBJ2-7, is DSGVTQTPKHLITATGQRVTLRCSPRSGDLSVYWYQQSLDQGLQFLIQYYNGEERAKGNILERFSAQQFPDLHSELNLSSLELGDSALYFCASSVSVGGEQYFGPGTRLTVT.

The chain carries TRBV10-3 and TRBJ2-1; 13 positions agree with TRBD2. Germline CDR1 ENHRY, CDR2 SYGVKD. Unmatched junction bases numbered 4, after V lost 4 bases and J lost 7 bases. The CDR3 runs 15 residues. The CDR3 sequence: CAISGTSGRRNEQFF. Written as DNA, the CDR3 is TGTGCCATCAGTGGGACTAGCGGGAGAAGGAATGAGCAGTTCTTC.

V is TRBV15 and J is TRBJ1-5; D is unclear. V gave up 6 bases and J gave up 0 bases, with 12 bases separating them. Germline CDR1 reads LNHNV; CDR2 reads YYDKDF (reference sequence). This CDR3 contains 15 residues. The CDR3 loop is CATRYSINSNQPQHF. CDR3 nucleotide sequence: TGTGCCACCAGGTACAGCATTAATAGCAATCAGCCCCAGCATTTT.

The rearrangement links TRBV7-8 to TRBJ1-5; D is perhaps TRBD1 (5 bases). V was pared by 2 bases and J by 4 bases, with 15 bases between. The CDR3 loop spans 16 amino acids. CDR1 and CDR2 (germline): SGHVS, FQNEAQ. The DNA for the CDR3 is TGTGCCAGCAGCTTATCAGGGCAGGCGGTAAATCAGCCCCAGCATTTT. Amino acid sequence: CASSLSGQAVNQPQHF.

Only a few counts were recorded for this clone. V and J are TRBV4-3 and TRBJ1-4; no definite D call. Germline assignment: CDR1 LGHNA and CDR2 YSLEER. Between the trimmed V and J ends, which lost 0 bases and 5 bases, there was a span of 10 bases. CDR3 length: 15 amino acids. CDR3: CASSQDSAVNEKLFF. The CDR3 bases are TGCGCCAGCAGCCAAGACAGTGCCGTCAATGAAAAACTGTTTTTT.

Remarks on this clone: A junction boundary mismatches the germline segment, possibly from a read error. This chain links TRBV7-7 with TRBJ1-5; unclear D gene. The germline V gene encodes CDR1 SSHAT and CDR2 FNYEAQ (reference sequence). The CDR3 runs 13 residues. CDR3 bases: TGTGCTAGCAGCTTAGCGCGGGATCAGCCCCAGCATTTT. This sequence encodes CASSLARDQPQHF.

The V call is TRBV5-6, the J call TRBJ2-3; D remains ambiguous. The CDR3 totals 13 residues. Germline CDR1 is SGHDT and CDR2 is YYEEEE. Trimming cost V 0 bases and J 0 bases, with 2 bases left between them. CDR3 DNA sequence: TGTGCCAGCAGCTTGGTAAGCACAGATACGCAGTATTTT. This gives the protein CASSLVSTDTQYF.

This chain uses TRBV15 with TRBJ1-2; D remains unclear. CDR1 is LNHNV and CDR2 is YYDKDF in the germline V gene (reference sequence). V lost 0 bases, J lost 6 bases, and 8 bases lay in between. The CDR3 consists of 13 residues. CDR3 bases: TGTGCCACCAGCAGAGATTTGCGGAATGGCTACACCTTC. Encoded protein: CATSRDLRNGYTF.

The genes are TRBV5-4 and TRBJ1-1; tentative D call: TRBD1 (6 bases). The CDR3 has 13 amino acids. Germline lookup yields CDR1 SGHNT and CDR2 YYREEE (reference sequence). V was trimmed by 0 bases and J by 5 bases, leaving 8 bases between them. CDR3 nucleotide sequence: TGTGCCAGCAGCTTGGACAGGGATACTGAAGCTTTCTTT. This sequence encodes CASSLDRDTEAFF. Looking up the rest from reference TRBV5-4 and TRBJ1-1 gives the full variable domain: ETGVTQSPTHLIKTRGQQVTLRCSSQSGHNTVSWYQQALGQGPQFIFQYYREEENGRGNFPPRFSGLQFPNYSSELNVNALELDDSALYLCASSLDRDTEAFFGQGTRLTVV.

This chain uses TRBV5-1 with TRBJ2-2, with 7 bases matching TRBD2. J was trimmed by 2 bases and V by 4 bases; bases with no gene match: 8. Per the germline V gene, CDR1 is SGHRS and CDR2 is YFSETQ. The length of the CDR3 is 16 residues. CDR3 DNA sequence: TGCGCCAGCAGCCACCGTGGGAGGGACAACACCGGGGAGCTGTTTTTT. The encoded protein is CASSHRGRDNTGELFF. The full variable domain, completed using reference TRBV5-1 and TRBJ2-2, is KAGVTQTPRYLIKTRGQQVTLSCSPISGHRSVSWYQQTPGQGLQFLFEYFSETQRNKGNFPGRFSGRQFSNSRSEMNVSTLELGDSALYLCASSHRGRDNTGELFFGEGSRLTVL.

This sequence joins TRBV9 and TRBJ2-1; 10 bases are shared with TRBD2. Trimming took 2 bases from V and 8 from J; bases not matched to a gene: 10. The V gene's germline CDR1 is SGDLS and CDR2 YYNGEE. The CDR3 contains 16 residues. The CDR3 reads CASSVQLAGNVDEQFF. As DNA, the CDR3 is TGTGCCAGCAGCGTCCAACTAGCGGGAAATGTGGATGAGCAGTTCTTC.

This clone has only a few counts. This chain links TRBV29-1 with TRBJ2-3, with TRBD1 identical over 9 bases. The CDR3 is made up of 16 amino acids. The germline V gene has CDR1 SQVTM and CDR2 ANQGSEA. V was clipped by 7 bases and J by 2 bases; unmatched bases: 13. The CDR3 loop is CSAGQGLEEFTDTQYF. The DNA of the CDR3 is TGCAGCGCGGGACAGGGCTTAGAGGAATTCACAGATACGCAGTATTTT.

The chain is built from TRBV7-6 and TRBJ2-5; a weak D match, TRBD1 (5 bases). The end of the DNA is better explained by TRBJ2-7, so the J call may be wrong. The CDR3 is 16 residues long. The germline V gene has CDR1 SGHVS and CDR2 FNYEAQ. CDR3 sequence (DNA): TGTGCCAGCAGCTTAACGCCGGATGACAGTTTCAACGAGCAGTACTTC. Translating it yields CASSLTPDDSFNEQYF.

The chain recombines TRBV9 with TRBJ1-6; no clear D. Trimming shortened V by 3 bases and J by 4 bases, and 5 bases separated the two germline ends. Germline V gene sequence: CDR1 SGDLS, CDR2 YYNGEE. CDR3 size: 13 residues. In DNA form, the CDR3 reads TGTGCCAGCAGCGGGGCTTATAATTCACCCCTCCACTTT. It is translated as CASSGAYNSPLHF.

The rearrangement uses TRBV2 and TRBJ1-1; D not certain. The V gene lost 5 bases and the J gene lost 1 base, with 14 bases spanning the gap. This CDR3 spans 15 amino acids. Germline assignment: CDR1 SNHLY and CDR2 FYNNEI. CDR3 DNA sequence: TGTGCCAGCAGTTCTACACAGAATCCGAACACTGAAGCTTTCTTT. It encodes CASSSTQNPNTEAFF.